This T cell receptor beta chain was recovered during a study of human T cells and chemical hapten exposure. About the research overall: Patients, predominantly female, presented with alopecia areata, totalis or universalis. Small pooled library volume differences mainly caused per-sample TCR yield variation.

Sample time point: pre-sensitization, week 0. Treatment defined: therapeutic diphenylcyclopropenone sensitization with weekly scalp DPC. One entry per CDR3 protein, called by TCRdb with MiXCR from the RACE reads. The profile shows roughly 110,000 distinct CDR3 sequences, approximately 12% of them singletons. CDR3 length: 14 residues. Between the trimmed V and J ends, which lost 3 bases and 8 bases, there was a span of 17 bases. Germline V gives CDR1 SGHRS, CDR2 YFSETQ. This TCR was recovered from a woman in her forties or fifties with alopecia areata. Some clones in this sample may be carry-over from other donors' samples. The chain carries TRBV5-1 and TRBJ1-2; D remains ambiguous. Sequences were derived from whole blood, sampled in connection with sensitization to the hapten diphenylcyclopropenone (DPC). In DNA form, the CDR3 reads TGCGCCAGCAGCTCTACGGGGAGCTCGCTGGGCTACACCTTC. This gives the protein CASSSTGSSLGYTF.